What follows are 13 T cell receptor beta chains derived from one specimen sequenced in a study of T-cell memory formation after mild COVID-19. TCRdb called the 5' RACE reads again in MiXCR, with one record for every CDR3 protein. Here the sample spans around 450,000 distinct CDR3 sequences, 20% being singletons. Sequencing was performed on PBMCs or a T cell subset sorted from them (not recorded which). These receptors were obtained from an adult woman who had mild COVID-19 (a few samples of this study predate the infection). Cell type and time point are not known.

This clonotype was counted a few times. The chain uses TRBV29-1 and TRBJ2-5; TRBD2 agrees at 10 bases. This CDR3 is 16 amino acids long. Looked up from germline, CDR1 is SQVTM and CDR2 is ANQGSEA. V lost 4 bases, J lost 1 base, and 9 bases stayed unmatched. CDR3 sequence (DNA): TGCAGCGTTGTACGTAGCGGGGGGTCCTTCCAAGAGACCCAGTACTTC. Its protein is CSVVRSGGSFQETQYF.

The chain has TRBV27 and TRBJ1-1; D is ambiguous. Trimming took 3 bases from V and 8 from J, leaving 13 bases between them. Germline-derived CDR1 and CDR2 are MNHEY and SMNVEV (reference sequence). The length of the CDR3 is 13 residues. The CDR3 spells CASSFKGTSEAFF. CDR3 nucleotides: TGTGCCAGCAGTTTCAAGGGTACCAGCGAAGCTTTCTTT.

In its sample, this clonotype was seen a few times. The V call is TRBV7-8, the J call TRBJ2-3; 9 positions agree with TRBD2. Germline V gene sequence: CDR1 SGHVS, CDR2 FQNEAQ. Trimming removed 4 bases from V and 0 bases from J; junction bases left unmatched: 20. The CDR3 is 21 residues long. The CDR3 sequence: CASSSSWGGQREAPSTDTQYF. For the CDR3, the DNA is TGTGCCAGCAGCTCCTCGTGGGGTGGCCAGCGGGAGGCCCCTAGCACAGATACGCAGTATTTT.

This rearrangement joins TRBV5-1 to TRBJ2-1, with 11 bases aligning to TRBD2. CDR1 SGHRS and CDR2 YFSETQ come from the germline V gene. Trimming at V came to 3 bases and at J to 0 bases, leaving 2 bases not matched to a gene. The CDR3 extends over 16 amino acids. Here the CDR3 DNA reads TGCGCCAGCAGCTCGGGACTAGCGGCCTCCTACAATGAGCAGTTCTTC. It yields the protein CASSSGLAASYNEQFF. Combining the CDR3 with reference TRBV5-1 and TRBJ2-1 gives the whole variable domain KAGVTQTPRYLIKTRGQQVTLSCSPISGHRSVSWYQQTPGQGLQFLFEYFSETQRNKGNFPGRFSGRQFSNSRSEMNVSTLELGDSALYLCASSSGLAASYNEQFFGPGTRLTVL.

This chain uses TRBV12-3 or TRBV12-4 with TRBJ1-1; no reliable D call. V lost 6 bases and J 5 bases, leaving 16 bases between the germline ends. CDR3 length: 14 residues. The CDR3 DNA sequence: TGTGCCAGCAGCCGTTCACGGGTTTGGACTGAAGCTTTCTTT. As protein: CASSRSRVWTEAFF.

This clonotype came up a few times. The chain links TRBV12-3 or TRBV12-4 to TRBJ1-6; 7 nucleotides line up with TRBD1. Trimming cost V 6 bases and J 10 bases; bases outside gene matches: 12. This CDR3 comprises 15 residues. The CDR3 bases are TGTGCCAGCAGACAGACAGGGCCGGTGGAATCACCCCTCCACTTT. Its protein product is CASRQTGPVESPLHF.

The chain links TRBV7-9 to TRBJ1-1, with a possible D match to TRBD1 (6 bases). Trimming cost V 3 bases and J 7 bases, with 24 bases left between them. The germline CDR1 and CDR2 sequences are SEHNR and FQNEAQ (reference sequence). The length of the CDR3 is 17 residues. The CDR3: CASSFPVGRQGLDEAFF. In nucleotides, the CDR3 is TGTGCCAGCAGCTTTCCTGTGGGTCGGCAGGGGCTAGATGAAGCTTTCTTT.

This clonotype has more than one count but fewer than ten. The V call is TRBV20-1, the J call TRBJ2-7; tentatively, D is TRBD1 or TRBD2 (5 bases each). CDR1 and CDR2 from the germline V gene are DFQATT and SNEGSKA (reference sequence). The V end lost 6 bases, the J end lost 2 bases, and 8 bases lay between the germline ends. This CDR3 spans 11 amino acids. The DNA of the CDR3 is TGCAGTGCCGGGACCCCCTACGAGCAGTACTTC. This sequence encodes CSAGTPYEQYF.

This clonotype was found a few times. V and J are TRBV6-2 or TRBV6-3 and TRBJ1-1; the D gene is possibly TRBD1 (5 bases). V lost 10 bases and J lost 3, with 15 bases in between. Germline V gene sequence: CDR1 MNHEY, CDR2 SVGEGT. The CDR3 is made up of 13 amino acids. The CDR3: CAIQGGRHTEAFF. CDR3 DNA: TGTGCCATTCAGGGAGGTCGGCACACTGAAGCTTTCTTT.

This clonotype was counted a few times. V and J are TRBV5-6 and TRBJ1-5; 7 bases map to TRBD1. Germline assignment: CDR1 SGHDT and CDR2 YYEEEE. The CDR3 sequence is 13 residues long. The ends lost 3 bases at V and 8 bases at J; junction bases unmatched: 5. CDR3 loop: CASSSGGEKPQHF. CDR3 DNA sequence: TGTGCCAGCAGCTCAGGGGGTGAGAAGCCCCAGCATTTT.

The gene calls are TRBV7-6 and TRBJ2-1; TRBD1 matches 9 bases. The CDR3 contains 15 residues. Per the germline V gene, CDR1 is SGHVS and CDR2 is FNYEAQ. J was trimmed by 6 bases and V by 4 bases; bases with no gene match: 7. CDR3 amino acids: CASSSGTGQGNEQFF. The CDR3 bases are TGTGCCAGCAGCTCCGGGACAGGGCAAGGCAATGAGCAGTTCTTC.

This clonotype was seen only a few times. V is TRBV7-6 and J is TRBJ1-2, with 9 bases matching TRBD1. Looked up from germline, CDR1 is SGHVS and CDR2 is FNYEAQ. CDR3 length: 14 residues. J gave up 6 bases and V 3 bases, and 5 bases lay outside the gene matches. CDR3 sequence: CASSLTGGWNGYTF. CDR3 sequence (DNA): TGTGCCAGCAGCTTGACAGGGGGGTGGAATGGCTACACCTTC.

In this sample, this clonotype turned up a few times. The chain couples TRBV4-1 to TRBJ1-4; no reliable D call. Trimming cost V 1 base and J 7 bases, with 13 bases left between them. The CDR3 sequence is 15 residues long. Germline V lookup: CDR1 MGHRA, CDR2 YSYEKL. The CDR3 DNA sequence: TGCGCCAGCAGCCAAGGGACTGGTATCGGTGAAAAACTGTTTTTT. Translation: CASSQGTGIGEKLFF.